This TCR beta chain appears in the sequencing data of a study of shared clonotypes between healthy human individuals. Overall study: Serving as donors were a couple of women and a few men, whose ages spanned 18 to 49. Whole-study results and caveats: Non-shared clonotypes had lower generation probabilities than those shared by all four donors.

The CDR3 length is 14 residues. The ends lost 10 bases at V and 6 bases at J; junction bases unmatched: 14. Germline assignment: CDR1 SNHLY and CDR2 FYNNEI. Naive CD8 cells lacked CD45RO, underwent positive selection for CCR7 and left out terminally differentiated effector memory CD45RA+ cells. Comment on this clone: The antigen remains undetermined.

Genomic DNA of each subset was evenly split across several immunoSEQ plates. Produced via immunoSEQ multiplex PCR; TCRdb's table is partial and in-frame only. The repertoire includes about 820,000 clones, about 92% of them detected once, and 24% sits in the top ten. Input material: naive CD8+ T cells sorted from blood. The source is a man aged 25 to 40 in good health. The chain employs TRBV2 and TRBJ2-7; 8 bases agree with TRBD1. The CDR3 region is CAKGEDRGLSEQYF. As DNA, the CDR3 is TGTGCCAAAGGGGAAGACAGGGGATTAAGCGAGCAGTACTTC.